One sample yielded the 12 T cell receptor beta chains listed below, sequenced in a study of regulatory T cells in long-lasting Graves disease. The authors built TCR beta libraries using iRepertoire HTBI primers and Arm-PCR of CDR3 regions. One entry per CDR3 protein results from TCRdb running MiXCR on the multiplex PCR reads. The profile shows under 250,000 distinct CDR3 sequences, 20% to 25% of them singletons. The time point is: newly diagnosed GD, antithyroid drugs for less than 3 months. RNA extracted from PBMCs served as the sequencing template. Material: peripheral blood mononuclear cells (PBMCs), obtained at new diagnosis, from a patient treated with antithyroid drugs. Every receptor here comes from a female donor with Graves disease.

This clonotype was counted ten times or more. The CDR3 nucleotides are TGTGCCAGCAGCCAAAACTCGTTTGGCGCCAACGTCCTGACTTTC. It yields the protein CASSQNSFGANVLTF. The chain combines TRBV12-3 or TRBV12-4 with TRBJ2-6, with D hard to call. CDR3 length equals 15 residues. V gave up 6 bases and J gave up 7 bases, with 16 bases separating them.

The chain links TRBV2 to TRBJ2-1; 14 bases align to TRBD2. Germline trimming cut 6 bases from V and 5 bases from J; bases unmatched to any gene: 12. This CDR3 has 18 residues. The germline CDR1 and CDR2 sequences are SNHLY and FYNNEI. The CDR3 bases are TGTGCCAGCAGCCCTCGACTAGCGGGAGGGTTTGGAAACAATGAGCAGTTCTTC. It codes for CASSPRLAGGFGNNEQFF.

There are many counts of this clonotype. The chain has TRBV27 and TRBJ1-1; TRBD1 might be the D (6 bases). CDR1 and CDR2 (germline): MNHEY, SMNVEV (reference sequence). This CDR3 is built from 16 residues. V was pared by 10 bases and J by 0 bases, with 21 bases between. The CDR3 protein is CATRKPGQIMNTEAFF. CDR3 nucleotides: TGTGCCACAAGGAAGCCCGGACAGATCATGAACACTGAAGCTTTCTTT.

This clonotype was seen repeatedly, ten times or more. V usage is TRBV5-1 and J usage is TRBJ1-1; unclear D gene. Trimming took 0 bases from V and 1 from J, leaving 13 bases between them. There are 16 residues in the CDR3. Germline V CDR1 and CDR2: SGHRS, YFSETQ. CDR3 nucleotide sequence: TGCGCCAGCAGCTTGGCGGGAGGGTTTAAGAACACTGAAGCTTTCTTT. Translating gives CASSLAGGFKNTEAFF.

In this sample, this clonotype turned up many times. The chain recombines TRBV29-1 with TRBJ2-1; tentative D call: TRBD2 (6 bases). Germline CDR1 and CDR2: SQVTM and ANQGSEA. V was trimmed by 7 bases and J by 5 bases, leaving 9 bases between them. The CDR3 is 11 residues long. CDR3 amino acids: CSGSGHNEQFF. CDR3 DNA: TGCAGCGGAAGCGGGCACAATGAGCAGTTCTTC.

This clonotype has just a few counts. This chain uses TRBV24-1 with TRBJ2-7; TRBD2 aligns across 11 bases. Germline loops: CDR1 KGHDR, CDR2 SFDVKD. The CDR3 loop spans 16 amino acids. After removal of 4 bases from V and 5 bases from J, the junction contained 9 bases not matched to a gene. Here the CDR3 reads CATSDRTSGRVDEQYF. The CDR3 DNA sequence: TGTGCCACCAGTGACCGTACTAGCGGGAGAGTCGACGAGCAGTACTTC.

This clonotype has a count of ten or more. J is TRBJ1-2 and V is TRBV24-1; D remains unclear. The CDR3 length is 12 residues. Germline CDR1 KGHDR, CDR2 SFDVKD. V lost 5 bases, J lost 4 bases, and 7 bases lay in between. The CDR3 nucleotides are TGTGCCACCAGTGCCGGACTCTATGGCTACACCTTC. The encoded protein is CATSAGLYGYTF.

The V call is TRBV28, the J call TRBJ1-5; 7 nucleotides line up with TRBD1. The CDR3 runs to 16 residues. V was pared by 6 bases and J by 6 bases, with 14 bases of the junction left unmatched. The V gene's germline CDR1 is MDHEN and CDR2 SYDVKM. The CDR3 loop is CASSPFPGQYGQPQHF. The CDR3 region has the DNA TGTGCCAGCAGCCCCTTCCCGGGACAGTACGGTCAGCCCCAGCATTTT. Full variable domain (rest looked up from reference TRBV28 and TRBJ1-5): DVKVTQSSRYLVKRTGEKVFLECVQDMDHENMFWYRQDPGLGLRLIYFSYDVKMKEKGDIPEGYSVSREKKERFSLILESASTNQTSMYLCASSPFPGQYGQPQHFGDGTRLSIL.

This clonotype was observed many times. The chain is built from TRBV5-1 and TRBJ2-1; TRBD1 agrees at 7 bases. CDR1 is SGHRS and CDR2 is YFSETQ in the germline V gene. The CDR3 covers 15 residues. With V trimmed by 0 bases and J by 3 bases, 3 bases remained unmatched. The CDR3 region is CASSLEGTDYNEQFF. The CDR3 DNA follows: TGCGCCAGCAGCTTGGAGGGGACAGACTACAATGAGCAGTTCTTC. Combining the CDR3 with reference TRBV5-1 and TRBJ2-1 gives the whole variable domain KAGVTQTPRYLIKTRGQQVTLSCSPISGHRSVSWYQQTPGQGLQFLFEYFSETQRNKGNFPGRFSGRQFSNSRSEMNVSTLELGDSALYLCASSLEGTDYNEQFFGPGTRLTVL.

This clonotype appeared many times. In DNA, the CDR3 is TGTGCCAGCAGTAAAGGGACAGGGAGCTCCTACGAGCAGTACTTC. This sequence encodes CASSKGTGSSYEQYF. The rearrangement joins TRBV6-1 to TRBJ2-7; 9 positions match TRBD1. Germline V gene lookup returns CDR1 MNHNS and CDR2 SASEGT. The V and J ends lost 5 bases and 0 bases, in that order; junction bases with no gene match: 5. There are 15 residues in the CDR3.

Comments on this clonotype: A far larger clone is only one base removed, so a read error is likely. This rearrangement joins TRBV6-5 to TRBJ1-2, with D tentatively TRBD1 (6 bases). This CDR3 contains 14 residues. V dropped 11 bases and J dropped 6 bases, with 22 bases sitting between them. Germline CDR1 MNHEY, CDR2 SVGAGI. CDR3 sequence: CAGCHRVYPDGYTF. The DNA for the CDR3 is TGTGCCGGCTGTCACAGGGTTTATCCGGATGGCTACACCTTC.

Many counts were recorded for this clonotype. V and J are TRBV7-9 and TRBJ1-1, with D possibly matching TRBD1 (5 bases). V was clipped by 5 bases and J by 4 bases, with 14 bases between them. In germline, CDR1 is SEHNR, CDR2 FQNEAQ (reference sequence). The CDR3 extends over 14 amino acids. Here the CDR3 DNA reads TGTGCCAGCAGCGCGACAGCGGGGGTCACTGAAGCTTTCTTT. This gives the protein CASSATAGVTEAFF. Together with reference TRBV7-9 and TRBJ1-1, the CDR3 gives the full variable domain: DTGVSQNPRHKITKRGQNVTFRCDPISEHNRLYWYRQTLGQGPEFLTYFQNEAQLEKSRLLSDRFSAERPKGSFSTLEIQRTEQGDSAMYLCASSATAGVTEAFFGQGTRLTVV.